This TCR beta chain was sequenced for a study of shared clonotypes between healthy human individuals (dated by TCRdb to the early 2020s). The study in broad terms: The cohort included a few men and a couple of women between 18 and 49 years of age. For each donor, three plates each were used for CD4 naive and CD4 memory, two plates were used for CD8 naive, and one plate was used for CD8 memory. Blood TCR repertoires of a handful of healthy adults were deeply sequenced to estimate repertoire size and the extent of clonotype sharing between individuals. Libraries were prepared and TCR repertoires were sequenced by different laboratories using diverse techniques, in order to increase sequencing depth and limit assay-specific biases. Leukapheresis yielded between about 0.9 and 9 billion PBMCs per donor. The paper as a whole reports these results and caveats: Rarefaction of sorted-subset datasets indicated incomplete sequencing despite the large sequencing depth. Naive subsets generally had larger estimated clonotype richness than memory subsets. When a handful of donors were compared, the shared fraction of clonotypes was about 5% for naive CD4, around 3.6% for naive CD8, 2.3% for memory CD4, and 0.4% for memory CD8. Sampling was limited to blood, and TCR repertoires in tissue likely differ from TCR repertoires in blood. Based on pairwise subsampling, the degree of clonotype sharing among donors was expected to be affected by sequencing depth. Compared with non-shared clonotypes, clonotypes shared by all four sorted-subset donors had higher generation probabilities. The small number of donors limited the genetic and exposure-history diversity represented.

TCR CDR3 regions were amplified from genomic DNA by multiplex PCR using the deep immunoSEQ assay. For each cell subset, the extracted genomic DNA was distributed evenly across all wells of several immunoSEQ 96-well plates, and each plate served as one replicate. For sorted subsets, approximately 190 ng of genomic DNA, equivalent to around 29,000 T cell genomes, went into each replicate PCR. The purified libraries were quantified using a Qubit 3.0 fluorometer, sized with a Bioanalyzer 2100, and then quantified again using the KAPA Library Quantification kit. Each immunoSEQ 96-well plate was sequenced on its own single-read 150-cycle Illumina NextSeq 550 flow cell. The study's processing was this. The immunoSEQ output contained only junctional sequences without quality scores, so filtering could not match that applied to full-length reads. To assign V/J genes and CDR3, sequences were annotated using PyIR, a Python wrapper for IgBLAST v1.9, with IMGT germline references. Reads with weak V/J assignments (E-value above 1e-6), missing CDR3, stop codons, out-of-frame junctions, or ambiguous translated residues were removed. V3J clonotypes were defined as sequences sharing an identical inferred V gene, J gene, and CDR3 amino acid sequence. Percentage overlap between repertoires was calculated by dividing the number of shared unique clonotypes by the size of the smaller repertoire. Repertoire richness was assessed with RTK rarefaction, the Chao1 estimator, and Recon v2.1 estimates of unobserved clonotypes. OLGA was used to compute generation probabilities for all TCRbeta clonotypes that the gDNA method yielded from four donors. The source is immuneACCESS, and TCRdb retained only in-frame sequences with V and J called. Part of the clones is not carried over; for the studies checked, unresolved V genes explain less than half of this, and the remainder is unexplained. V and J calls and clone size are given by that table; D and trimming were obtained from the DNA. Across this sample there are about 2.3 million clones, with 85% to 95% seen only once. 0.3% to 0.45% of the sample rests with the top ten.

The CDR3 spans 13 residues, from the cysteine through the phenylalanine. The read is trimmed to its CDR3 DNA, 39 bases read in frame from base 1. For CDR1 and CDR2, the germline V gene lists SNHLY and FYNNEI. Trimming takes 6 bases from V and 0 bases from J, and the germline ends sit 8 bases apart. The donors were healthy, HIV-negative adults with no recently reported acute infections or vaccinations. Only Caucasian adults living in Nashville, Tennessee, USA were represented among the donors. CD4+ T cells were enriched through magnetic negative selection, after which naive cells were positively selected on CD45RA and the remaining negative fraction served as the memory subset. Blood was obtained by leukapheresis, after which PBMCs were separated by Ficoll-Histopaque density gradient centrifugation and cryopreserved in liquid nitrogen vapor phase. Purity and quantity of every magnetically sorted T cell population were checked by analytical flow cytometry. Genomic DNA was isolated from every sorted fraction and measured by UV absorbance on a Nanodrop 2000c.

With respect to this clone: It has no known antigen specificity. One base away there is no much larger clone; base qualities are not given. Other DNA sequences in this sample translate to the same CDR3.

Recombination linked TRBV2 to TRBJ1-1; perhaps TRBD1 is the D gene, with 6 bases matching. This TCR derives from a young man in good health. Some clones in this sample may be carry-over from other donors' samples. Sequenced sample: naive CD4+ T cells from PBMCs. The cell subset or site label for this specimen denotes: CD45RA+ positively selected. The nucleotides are TGTGCCAGCAGACAGGGCATGAACACTGAAGCTTTCTTT. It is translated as CASRQGMNTEAFF.